This T cell receptor (beta chain) was identified during a study of blood T cells in healthy people across ages. Study-wide results and caveats: In older individuals, TCR beta diversity per million T cells was lower, falling roughly linearly with age.

Many counts were recorded for this clonotype. Its cognate antigen is unknown. Alongside a J-beta primer mix, a sample-barcoded 5' primer served in a second PCR lasting about 7 to 12 cycles. TCRdb independently ran MiXCR on the 5' RACE reads; one entry per CDR3 protein. The sample yields 590,000 or so distinct CDR3 sequences, 25% to 30% seen once. The CDR3 extends over 14 amino acids. Germline V lookup: CDR1 SGHTA, CDR2 FQGNSA. V trimming: 3 bases; J trimming: 7 bases; junction bases outside the gene matches: 9. The TCR sequence derives from an elderly woman in good health. The chain is built from TRBV7-2 and TRBJ2-7; 7 bases are shared with TRBD2. Sequenced sample: blood. CDR3 sequence: CASSLNPGREEQYF. As DNA, the CDR3 is TGTGCCAGCAGCTTGAACCCGGGGAGGGAGGAGCAGTACTTC.